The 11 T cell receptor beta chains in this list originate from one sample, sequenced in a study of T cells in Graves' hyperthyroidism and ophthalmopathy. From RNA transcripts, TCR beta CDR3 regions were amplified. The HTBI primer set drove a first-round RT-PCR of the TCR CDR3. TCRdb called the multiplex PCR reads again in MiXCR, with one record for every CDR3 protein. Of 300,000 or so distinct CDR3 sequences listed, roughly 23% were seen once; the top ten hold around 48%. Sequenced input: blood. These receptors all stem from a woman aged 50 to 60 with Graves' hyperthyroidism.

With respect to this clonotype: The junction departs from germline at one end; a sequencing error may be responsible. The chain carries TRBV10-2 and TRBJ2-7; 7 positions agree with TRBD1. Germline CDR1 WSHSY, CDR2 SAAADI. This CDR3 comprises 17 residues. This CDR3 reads CASSEPSGRQGRNEQYF. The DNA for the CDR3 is TGTGCCAGCAGTGAGCCGTCCGGCCGACAGGGCCGGAACGAGCAGTACTTC.

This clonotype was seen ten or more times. The CDR3 DNA is TGTGCCAGCAGCTTAGCACTAGCGGGGACCTACGAGCAGTACTTC. This translates into CASSLALAGTYEQYF. The chain carries TRBV11-2 and TRBJ2-7; 10 bases are a match to TRBD2. The CDR3 has 15 residues. Germline CDR1 reads SGHAT; CDR2 reads FQNNGV. Trimming at V came to 1 base and at J to 2 bases, leaving 2 bases not matched to a gene.

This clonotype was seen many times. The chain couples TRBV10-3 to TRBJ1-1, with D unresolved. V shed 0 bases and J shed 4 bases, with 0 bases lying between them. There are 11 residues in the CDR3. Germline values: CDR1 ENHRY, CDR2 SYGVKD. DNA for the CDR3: TGTGCCATCAGTGAGTCCACTGAAGCTTTCTTT. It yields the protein CAISESTEAFF.

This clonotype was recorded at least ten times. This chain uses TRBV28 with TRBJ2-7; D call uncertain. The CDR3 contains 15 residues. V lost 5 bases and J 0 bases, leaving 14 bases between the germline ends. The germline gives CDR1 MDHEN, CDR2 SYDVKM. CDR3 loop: CASSPRSPGSYEQYF. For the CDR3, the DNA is TGTGCCAGCAGTCCACGGAGTCCTGGCTCCTACGAGCAGTACTTC.

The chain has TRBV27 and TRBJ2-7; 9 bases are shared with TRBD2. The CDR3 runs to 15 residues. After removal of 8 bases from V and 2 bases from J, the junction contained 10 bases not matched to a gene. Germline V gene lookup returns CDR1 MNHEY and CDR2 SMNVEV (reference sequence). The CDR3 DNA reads TGTGCCAGCGTAGGAGGGGCTAGCGGGACCTACGAGCAGTACTTC. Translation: CASVGGASGTYEQYF.

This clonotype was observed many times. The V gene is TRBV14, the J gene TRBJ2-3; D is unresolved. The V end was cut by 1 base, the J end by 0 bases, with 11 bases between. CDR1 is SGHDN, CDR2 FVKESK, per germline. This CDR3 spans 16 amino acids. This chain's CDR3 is CASSQGSLLSTDTQYF. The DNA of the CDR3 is TGTGCCAGCAGCCAAGGCAGTCTTTTAAGCACAGATACGCAGTATTTT.

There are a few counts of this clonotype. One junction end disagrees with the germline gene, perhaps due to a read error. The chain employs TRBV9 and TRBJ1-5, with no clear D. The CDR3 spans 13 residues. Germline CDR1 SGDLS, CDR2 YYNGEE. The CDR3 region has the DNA TGTACCAGCAGCGTGGATTATCGGACGCCCCAGCATTTT. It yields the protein CTSSVDYRTPQHF.

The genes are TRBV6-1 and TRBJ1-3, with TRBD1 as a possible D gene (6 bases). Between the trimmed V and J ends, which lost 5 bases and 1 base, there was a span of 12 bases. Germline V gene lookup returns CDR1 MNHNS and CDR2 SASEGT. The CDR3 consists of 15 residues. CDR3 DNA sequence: TGTGCCAGCAGTCCCCGGACAGTATCTGGAAACACCATATATTTT. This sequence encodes CASSPRTVSGNTIYF.

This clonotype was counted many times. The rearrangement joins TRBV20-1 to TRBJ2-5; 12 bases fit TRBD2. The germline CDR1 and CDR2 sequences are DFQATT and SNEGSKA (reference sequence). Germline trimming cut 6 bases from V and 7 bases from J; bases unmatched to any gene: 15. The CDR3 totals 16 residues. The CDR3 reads CSAHFSRTSGIGTQYF. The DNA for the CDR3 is TGCAGTGCCCATTTTAGTCGGACTAGCGGGATTGGGACCCAGTACTTC.

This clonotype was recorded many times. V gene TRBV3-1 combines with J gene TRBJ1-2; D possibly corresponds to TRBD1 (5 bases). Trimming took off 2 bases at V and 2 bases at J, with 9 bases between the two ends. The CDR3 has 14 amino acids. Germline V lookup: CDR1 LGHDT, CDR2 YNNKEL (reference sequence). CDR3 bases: TGTGCCAGCAGCCAATTAACAGGAAACTATGGCTACACCTTC. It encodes CASSQLTGNYGYTF.

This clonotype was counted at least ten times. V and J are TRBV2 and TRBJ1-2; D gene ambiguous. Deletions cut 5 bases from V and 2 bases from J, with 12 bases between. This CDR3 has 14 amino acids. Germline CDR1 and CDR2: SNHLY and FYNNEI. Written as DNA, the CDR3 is TGTGCCAGCAGTTCTGGGCGACGGAACTATGGCTACACCTTC. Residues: CASSSGRRNYGYTF.